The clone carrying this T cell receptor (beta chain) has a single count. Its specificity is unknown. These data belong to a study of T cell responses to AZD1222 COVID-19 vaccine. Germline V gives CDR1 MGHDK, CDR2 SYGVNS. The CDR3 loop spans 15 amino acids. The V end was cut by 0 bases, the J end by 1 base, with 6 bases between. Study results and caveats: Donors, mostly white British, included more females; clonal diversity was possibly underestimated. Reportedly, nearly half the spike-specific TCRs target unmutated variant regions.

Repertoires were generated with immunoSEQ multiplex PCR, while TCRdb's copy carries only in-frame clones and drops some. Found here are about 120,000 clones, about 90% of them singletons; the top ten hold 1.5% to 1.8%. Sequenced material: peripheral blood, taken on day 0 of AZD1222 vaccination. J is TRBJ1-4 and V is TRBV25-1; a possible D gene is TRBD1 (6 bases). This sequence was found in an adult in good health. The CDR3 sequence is CASSEYRGTNEKLFF. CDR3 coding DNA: TGTGCCAGCAGTGAATACAGGGGAACTAATGAAAAACTGTTTTTT. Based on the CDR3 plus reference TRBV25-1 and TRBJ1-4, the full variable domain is EADIYQTPRYLVIGTGKKITLECSQTMGHDKMYWYQQDPGMELHLIHYSYGVNSTEKGDLSSESTVSRIRTEHFPLTLESARPSHTSQYLCASSEYRGTNEKLFFGSGTQLSVL.